This TCR beta chain was sequenced during a study of breast tumors, draining lymph nodes, adjacent tissues. TCRdb passed the multiplex PCR reads through MiXCR, listing each CDR3 protein once. The sample shows around 290,000 distinct CDR3 sequences, about 33% of them seen only once. Overall study findings and caveats: Tumor TCR diversity was below lymph nodes but above nontumor tissue. Tumor T cell lymph node origin was a supported hypothesis, not proven.

This clonotype has a count of ten or more. Antigen unknown. The lymph nodes were axillary draining lymph nodes from breast cancer patients. In germline, CDR1 is SQVTM, CDR2 ANQGSEA. The CDR3 has 12 residues. Trimming pared 4 bases from V and 7 bases from J, leaving 14 bases between. This chain links TRBV29-1 with TRBJ2-7, with D maybe TRBD2 (7 bases). The material sequenced was axillary lymph node tissue. The clonotype was recovered from a female donor with breast cancer. Some clones in this sample may be carry-over from other donors' samples. For the CDR3, the DNA is TGCAGCGTTGTGACGGGGGGCGAGGAGCAGTACTTC. Translating gives CSVVTGGEEQYF.